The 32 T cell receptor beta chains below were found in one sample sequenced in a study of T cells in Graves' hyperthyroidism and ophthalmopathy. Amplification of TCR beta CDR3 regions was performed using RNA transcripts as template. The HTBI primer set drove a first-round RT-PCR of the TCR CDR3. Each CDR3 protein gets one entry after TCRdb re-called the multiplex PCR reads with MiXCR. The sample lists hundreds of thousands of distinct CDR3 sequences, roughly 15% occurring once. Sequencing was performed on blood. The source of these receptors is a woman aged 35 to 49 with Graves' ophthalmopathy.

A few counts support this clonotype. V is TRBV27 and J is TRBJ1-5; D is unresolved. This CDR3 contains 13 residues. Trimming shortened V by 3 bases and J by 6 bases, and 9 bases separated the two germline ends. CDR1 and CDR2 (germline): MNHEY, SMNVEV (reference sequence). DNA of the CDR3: TGTGCCAGCAGTTTTAGGTTTGGTCAGCCCCAGCATTTT. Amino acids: CASSFRFGQPQHF.

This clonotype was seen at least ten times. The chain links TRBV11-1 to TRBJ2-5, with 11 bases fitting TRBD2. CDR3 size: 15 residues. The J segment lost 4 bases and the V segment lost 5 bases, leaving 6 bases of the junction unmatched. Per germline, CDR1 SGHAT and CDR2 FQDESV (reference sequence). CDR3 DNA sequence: TGTGCCAGCAGCGGGACTAGCGGAAGGGGAGAGACCCAGTACTTC. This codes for CASSGTSGRGETQYF.

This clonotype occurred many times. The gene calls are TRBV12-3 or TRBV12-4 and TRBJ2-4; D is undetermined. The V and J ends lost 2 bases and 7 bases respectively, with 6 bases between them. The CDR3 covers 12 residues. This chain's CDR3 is CASSLQGNIQYF. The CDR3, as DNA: TGTGCCAGCAGTTTACAAGGGAACATTCAGTACTTC.

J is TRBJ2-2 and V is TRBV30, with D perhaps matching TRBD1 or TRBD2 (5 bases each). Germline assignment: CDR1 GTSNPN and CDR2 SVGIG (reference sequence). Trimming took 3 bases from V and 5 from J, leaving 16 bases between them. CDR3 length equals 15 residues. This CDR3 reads CAWRVRGRGTGELFF. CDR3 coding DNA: TGTGCCTGGAGGGTCCGGGGAAGGGGTACCGGGGAGCTGTTTTTT. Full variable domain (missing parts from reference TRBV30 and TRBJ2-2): SQTIHQWPATLVQPVGSPLSLECTVEGTSNPNLYWYRQAAGRGLQLLFYSVGIGQISSEVPQNLSASRPQDRQFILSSKKLLLSDSGFYLCAWRVRGRGTGELFFGEGSRLTVL.

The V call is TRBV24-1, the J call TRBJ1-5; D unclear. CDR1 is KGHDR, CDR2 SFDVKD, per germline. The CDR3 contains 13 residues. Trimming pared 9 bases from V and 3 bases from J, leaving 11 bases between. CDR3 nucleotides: TGTGCCACCCAGAGGAGGTCCAATCAGCCCCAGCATTTT. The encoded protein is CATQRRSNQPQHF.

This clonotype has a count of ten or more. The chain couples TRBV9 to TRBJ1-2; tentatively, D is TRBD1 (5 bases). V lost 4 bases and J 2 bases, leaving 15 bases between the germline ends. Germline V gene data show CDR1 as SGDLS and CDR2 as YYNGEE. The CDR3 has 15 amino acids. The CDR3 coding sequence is TGTGCCAGCAGCCCCTCTCGTAGGGACAACTATGGCTACACCTTC. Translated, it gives CASSPSRRDNYGYTF.

The CDR3 protein is CAWTLGGTARFYGYTF. DNA of the CDR3: TGTGCCTGGACCCTGGGTGGGACAGCGAGATTCTATGGCTACACCTTC. The rearrangement joins TRBV30 to TRBJ1-2; 7 nucleotides align to TRBD1. The V gene end was trimmed by 4 bases and the J gene end by 4 bases; junction bases not matched to a gene: 15. The CDR3 sequence is 16 residues long. CDR1 GTSNPN and CDR2 SVGIG come from the germline V gene (reference sequence).

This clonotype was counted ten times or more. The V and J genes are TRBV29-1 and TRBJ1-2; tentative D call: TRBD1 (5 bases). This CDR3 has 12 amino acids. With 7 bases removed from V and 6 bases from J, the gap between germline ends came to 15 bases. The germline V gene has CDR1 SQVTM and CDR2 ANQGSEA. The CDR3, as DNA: TGCAGCGCGGATTCAGGGTTAAATGGCTACACCTTC. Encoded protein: CSADSGLNGYTF.

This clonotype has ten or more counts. The CDR3, as DNA: TGTGCCAGCCTAACGGTGGTGGTAGCTTTCTTT. Protein product: CASLTVVVAFF. The chain joins TRBV5-8 to TRBJ1-1; D is ambiguous. In germline, CDR1 is SGHTS, CDR2 YDEGEE. Trimming pared 7 bases from V and 10 bases from J, leaving 14 bases between. The CDR3 covers 11 residues.

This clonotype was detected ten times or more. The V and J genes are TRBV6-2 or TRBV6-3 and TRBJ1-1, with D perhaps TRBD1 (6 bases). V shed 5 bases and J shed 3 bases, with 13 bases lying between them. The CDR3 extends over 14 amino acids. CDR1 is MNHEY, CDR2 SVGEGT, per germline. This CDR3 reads CASSNMGGDTEAFF. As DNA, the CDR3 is TGTGCCAGCAGTAACATGGGGGGCGACACTGAAGCTTTCTTT.

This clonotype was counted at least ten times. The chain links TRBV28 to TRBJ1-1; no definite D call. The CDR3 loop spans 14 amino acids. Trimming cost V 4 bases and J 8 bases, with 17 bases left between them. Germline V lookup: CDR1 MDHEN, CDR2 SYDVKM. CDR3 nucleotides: TGTGCCAGCAGTTCCTTAAATCGGGTCGGAGAAGCTTTCTTT. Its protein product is CASSSLNRVGEAFF.

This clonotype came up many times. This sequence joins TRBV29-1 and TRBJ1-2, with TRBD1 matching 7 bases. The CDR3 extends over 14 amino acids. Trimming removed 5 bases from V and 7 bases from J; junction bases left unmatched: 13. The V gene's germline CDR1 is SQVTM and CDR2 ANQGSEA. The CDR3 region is CSVRDSILRIGYTF. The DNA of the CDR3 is TGCAGCGTTCGGGACAGCATCTTAAGGATTGGCTACACCTTC.

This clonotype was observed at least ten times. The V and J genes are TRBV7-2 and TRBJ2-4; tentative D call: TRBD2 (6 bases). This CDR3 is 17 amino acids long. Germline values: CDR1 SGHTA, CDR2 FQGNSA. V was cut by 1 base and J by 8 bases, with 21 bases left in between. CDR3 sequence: CASSLVSRGITGDIQYF. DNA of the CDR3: TGTGCCAGCAGCTTAGTGTCCCGCGGGATAACGGGGGACATTCAGTACTTC. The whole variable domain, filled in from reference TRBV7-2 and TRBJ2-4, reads GAGVSQSPSNKVTEKGKDVELRCDPISGHTALYWYRQSLGQGLEFLIYFQGNSAPDKSGLPSDRFSAERTGGSVSTLTIQRTQQEDSAVYLCASSLVSRGITGDIQYFGAGTRLSVL.

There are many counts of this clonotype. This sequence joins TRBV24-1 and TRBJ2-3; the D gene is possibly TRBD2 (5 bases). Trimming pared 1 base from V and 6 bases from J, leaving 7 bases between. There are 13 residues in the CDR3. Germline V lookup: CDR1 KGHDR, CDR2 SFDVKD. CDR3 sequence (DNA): TGTGCCACCAGTGATTTAGGCGGGGATACGCAGTATTTT. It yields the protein CATSDLGGDTQYF.

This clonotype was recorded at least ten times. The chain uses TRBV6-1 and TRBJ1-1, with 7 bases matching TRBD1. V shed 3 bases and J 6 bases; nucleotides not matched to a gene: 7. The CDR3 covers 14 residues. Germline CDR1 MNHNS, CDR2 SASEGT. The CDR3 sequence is CASSDSGGGPEAFF. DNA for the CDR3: TGTGCCAGCAGTGACAGCGGAGGGGGCCCTGAAGCTTTCTTT.

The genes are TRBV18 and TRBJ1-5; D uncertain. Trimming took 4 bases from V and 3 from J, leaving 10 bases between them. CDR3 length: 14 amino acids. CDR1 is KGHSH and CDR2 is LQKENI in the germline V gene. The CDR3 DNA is TGTGCCAGCTCACGAGGTCAGCCCAATCAGCCCCAGCATTTT. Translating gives CASSRGQPNQPQHF.

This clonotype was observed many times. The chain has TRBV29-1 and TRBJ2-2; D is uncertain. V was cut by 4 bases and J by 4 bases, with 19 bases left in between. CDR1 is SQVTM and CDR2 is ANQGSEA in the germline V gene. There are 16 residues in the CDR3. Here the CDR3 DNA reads TGCAGCGTTGCGTTCGCTCTCCCCCTGGGCACCGGGGAGCTGTTTTTT. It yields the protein CSVAFALPLGTGELFF.

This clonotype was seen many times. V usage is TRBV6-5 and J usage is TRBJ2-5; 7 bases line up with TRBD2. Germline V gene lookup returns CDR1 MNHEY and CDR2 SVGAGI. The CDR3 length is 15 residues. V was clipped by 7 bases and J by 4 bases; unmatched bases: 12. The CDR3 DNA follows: TGTGCCAGCACCCCAGCGGGGACTTCGCTAGAGACCCAGTACTTC. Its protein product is CASTPAGTSLETQYF.

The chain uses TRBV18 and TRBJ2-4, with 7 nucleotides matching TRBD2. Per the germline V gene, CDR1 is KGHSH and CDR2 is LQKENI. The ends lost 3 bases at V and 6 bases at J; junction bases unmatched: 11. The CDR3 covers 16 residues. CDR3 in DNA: TGTGCCAGCTCACCTGACATGGGAGGGCCGGGAAACATTCAGTACTTC. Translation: CASSPDMGGPGNIQYF.

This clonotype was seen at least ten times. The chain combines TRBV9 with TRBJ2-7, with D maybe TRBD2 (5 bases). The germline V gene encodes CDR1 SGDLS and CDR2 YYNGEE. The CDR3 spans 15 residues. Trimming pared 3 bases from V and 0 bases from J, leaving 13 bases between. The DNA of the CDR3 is TGTGCCAGCAGCGATGGAGGCGGTAGCTCCTACGAGCAGTACTTC. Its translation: CASSDGGGSSYEQYF.

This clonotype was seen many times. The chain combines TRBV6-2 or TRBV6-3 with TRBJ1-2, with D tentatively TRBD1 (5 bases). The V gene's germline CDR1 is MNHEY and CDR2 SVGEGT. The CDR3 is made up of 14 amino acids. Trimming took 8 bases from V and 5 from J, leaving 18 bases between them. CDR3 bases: TGTGCCAGCTGGAACAGGATCACTTCTTATGGCTACACCTTC. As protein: CASWNRITSYGYTF.

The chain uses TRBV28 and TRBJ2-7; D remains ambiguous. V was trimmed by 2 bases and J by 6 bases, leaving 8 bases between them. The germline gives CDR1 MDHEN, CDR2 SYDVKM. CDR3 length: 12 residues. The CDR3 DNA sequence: TGTGCCAGCAGTTTAAGAAGCCCCGAGCAGTACTTC. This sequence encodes CASSLRSPEQYF.

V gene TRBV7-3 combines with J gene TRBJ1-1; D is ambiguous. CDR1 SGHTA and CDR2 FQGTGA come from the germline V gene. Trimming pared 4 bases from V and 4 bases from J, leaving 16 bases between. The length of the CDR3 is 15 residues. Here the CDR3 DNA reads TGTGCCAGCAGCTCCGATCTCAAGCCTGCCACTGAAGCTTTCTTT. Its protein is CASSSDLKPATEAFF.

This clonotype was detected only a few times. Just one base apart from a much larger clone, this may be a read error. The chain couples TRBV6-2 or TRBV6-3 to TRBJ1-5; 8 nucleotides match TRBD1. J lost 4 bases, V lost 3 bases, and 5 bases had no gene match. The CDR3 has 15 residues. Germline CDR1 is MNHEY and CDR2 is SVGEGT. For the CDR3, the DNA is TGTGCCAGCAGTTATTGGACAGGGAGGAATCAGCCCCAGCATTTT. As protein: CASSYWTGRNQPQHF.

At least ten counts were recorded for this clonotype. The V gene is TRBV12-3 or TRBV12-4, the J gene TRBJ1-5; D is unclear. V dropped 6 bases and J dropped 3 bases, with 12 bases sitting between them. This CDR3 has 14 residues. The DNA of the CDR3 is TGTGCCAGCAGAACTCGGGGTACCAATCAGCCCCAGCATTTT. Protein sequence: CASRTRGTNQPQHF.

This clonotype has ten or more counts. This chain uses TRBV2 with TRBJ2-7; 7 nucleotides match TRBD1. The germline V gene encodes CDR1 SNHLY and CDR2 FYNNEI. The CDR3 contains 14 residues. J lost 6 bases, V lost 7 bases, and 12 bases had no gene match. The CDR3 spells CASILGQAPGEQYF. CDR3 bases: TGTGCCAGCATCCTCGGACAGGCCCCGGGCGAGCAGTACTTC.

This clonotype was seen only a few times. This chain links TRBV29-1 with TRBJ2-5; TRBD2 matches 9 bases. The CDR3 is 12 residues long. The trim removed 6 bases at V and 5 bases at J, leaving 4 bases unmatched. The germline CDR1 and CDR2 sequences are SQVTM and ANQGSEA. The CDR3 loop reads CSVLAGVETQYF. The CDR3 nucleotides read TGCAGCGTGTTAGCGGGAGTGGAGACCCAGTACTTC.

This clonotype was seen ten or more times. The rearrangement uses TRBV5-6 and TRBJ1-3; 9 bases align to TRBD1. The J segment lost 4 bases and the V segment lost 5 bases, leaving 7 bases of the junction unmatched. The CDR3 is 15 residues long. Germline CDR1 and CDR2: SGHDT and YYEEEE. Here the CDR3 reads CASRPDRGMGNTIYF. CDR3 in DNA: TGTGCCAGCAGGCCCGACAGGGGGATGGGAAACACCATATATTTT.

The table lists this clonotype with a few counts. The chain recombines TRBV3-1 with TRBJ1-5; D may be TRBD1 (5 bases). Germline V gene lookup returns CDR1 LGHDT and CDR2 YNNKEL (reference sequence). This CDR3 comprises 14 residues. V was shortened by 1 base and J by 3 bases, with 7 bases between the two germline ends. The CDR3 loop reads CASSQGTINQPQHF. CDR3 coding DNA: TGTGCCAGCAGCCAAGGGACAATCAATCAGCCCCAGCATTTT.

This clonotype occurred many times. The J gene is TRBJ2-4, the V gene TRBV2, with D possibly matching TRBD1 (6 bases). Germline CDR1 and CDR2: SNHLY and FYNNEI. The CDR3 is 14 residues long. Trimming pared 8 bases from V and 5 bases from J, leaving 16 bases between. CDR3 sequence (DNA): TGTGCCAGCTCCCGGTCAGGGGTTGAAAACATTCAGTACTTC. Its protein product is CASSRSGVENIQYF.

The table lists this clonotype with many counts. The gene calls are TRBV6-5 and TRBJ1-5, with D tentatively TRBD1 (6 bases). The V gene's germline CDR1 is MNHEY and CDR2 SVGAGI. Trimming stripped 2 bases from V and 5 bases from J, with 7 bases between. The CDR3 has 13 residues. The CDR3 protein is CASSYGQYQPQHF. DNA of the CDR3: TGTGCCAGCAGTTACGGACAGTATCAGCCCCAGCATTTT.

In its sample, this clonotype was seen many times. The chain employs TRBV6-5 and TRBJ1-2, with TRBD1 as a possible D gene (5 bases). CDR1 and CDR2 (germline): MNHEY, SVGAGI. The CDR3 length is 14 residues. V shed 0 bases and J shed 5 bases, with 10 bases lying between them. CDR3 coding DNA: TGTGCCAGCAGTTACTCGGCAGGGAAATATGGCTACACCTTC. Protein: CASSYSAGKYGYTF.